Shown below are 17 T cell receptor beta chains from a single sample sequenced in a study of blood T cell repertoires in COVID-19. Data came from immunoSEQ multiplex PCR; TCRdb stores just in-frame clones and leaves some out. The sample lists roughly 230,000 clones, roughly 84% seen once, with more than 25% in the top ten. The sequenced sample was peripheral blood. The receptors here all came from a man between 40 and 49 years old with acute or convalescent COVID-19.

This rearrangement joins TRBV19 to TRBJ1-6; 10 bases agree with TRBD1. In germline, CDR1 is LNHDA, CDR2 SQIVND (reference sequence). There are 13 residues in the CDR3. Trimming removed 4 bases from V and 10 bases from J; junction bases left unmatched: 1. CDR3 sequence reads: CASSRDRGSPLHF. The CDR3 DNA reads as TGTGCCAGTAGTAGGGACAGGGGATCACCCCTCCACTTT.

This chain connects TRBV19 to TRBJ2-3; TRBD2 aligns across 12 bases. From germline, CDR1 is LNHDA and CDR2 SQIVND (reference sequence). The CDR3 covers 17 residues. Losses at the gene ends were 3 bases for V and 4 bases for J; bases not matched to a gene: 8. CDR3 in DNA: TGTGCCAGTAGTATTGGGTGGCTAGCGGGAGGGCCAGATACGCAGTATTTT. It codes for CASSIGWLAGGPDTQYF.

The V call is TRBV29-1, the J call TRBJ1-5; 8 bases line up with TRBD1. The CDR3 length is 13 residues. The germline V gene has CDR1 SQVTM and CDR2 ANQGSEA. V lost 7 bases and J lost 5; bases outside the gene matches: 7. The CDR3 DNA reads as TGCAGCGCCAAGGACAGGGACGATCAGCCCCAGCATTTT. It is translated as CSAKDRDDQPQHF.

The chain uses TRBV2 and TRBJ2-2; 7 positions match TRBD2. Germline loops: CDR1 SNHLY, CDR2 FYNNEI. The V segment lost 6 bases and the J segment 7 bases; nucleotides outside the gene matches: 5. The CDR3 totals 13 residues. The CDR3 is CASRRELSGELFF. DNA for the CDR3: TGTGCCAGCAGGCGGGAGTTGAGCGGGGAGCTGTTTTTT.

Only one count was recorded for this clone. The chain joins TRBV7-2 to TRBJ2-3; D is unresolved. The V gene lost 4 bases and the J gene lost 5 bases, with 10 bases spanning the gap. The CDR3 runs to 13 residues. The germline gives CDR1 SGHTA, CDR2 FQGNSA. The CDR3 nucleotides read TGTGCCAGCAGCTCCTCGCCGGGAGATACGCAGTATTTT. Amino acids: CASSSSPGDTQYF.

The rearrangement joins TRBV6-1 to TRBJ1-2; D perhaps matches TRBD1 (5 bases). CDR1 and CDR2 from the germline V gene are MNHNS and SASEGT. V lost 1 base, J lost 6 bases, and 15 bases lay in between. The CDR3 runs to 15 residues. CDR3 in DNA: TGTGCCAGCAGTGAAGAGTTCGGGGGGTATGATGGCTACACCTTC. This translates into CASSEEFGGYDGYTF.

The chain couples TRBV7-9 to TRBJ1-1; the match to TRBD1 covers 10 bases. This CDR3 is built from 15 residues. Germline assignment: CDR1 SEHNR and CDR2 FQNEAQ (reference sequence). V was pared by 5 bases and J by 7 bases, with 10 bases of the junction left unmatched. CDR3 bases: TGTGCCAGCAGCCTCGGGACAGGGGCGAAGGGTGAAGCTTTCTTT. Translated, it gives CASSLGTGAKGEAFF.

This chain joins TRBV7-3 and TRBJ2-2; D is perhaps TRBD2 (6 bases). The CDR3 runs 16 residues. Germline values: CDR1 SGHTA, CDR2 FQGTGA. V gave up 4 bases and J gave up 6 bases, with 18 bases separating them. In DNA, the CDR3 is TGTGCCAGCAGCTCTGAAAAGACTAGTCTTTCCGGGGAGCTGTTTTTT. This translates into CASSSEKTSLSGELFF.

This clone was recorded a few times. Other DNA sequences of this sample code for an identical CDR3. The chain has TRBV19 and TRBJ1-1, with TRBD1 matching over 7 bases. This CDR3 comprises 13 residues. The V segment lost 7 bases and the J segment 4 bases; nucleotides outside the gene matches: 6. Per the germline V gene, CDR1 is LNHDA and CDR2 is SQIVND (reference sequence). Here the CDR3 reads CASTPTGSTEAFF. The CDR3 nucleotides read TGTGCCAGTACCCCGACAGGGAGCACTGAAGCTTTCTTT.

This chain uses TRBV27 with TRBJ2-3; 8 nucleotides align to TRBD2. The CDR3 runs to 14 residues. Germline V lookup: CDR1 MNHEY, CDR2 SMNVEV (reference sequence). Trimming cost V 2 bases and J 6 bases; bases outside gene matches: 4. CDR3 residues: CASSLNRLADTQYF. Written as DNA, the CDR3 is TGTGCCAGCAGTTTAAACCGACTAGCGGATACGCAGTATTTT.

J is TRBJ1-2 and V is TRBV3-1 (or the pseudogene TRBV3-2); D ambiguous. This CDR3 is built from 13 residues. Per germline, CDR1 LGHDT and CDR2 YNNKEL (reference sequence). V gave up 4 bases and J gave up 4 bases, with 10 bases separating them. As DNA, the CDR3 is TGTGCCAGCAGCCGTTCCAGGTTCTATGGCTACACCTTC. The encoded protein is CASSRSRFYGYTF.

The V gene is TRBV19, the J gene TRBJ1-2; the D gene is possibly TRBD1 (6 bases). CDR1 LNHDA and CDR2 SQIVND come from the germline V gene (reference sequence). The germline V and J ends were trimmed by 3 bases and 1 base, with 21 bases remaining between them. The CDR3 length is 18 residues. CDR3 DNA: TGTGCCAGTAGTATTTCTGGGATGGGGGCAGAGGATAACTATGGCTACACCTTC. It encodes CASSISGMGAEDNYGYTF.

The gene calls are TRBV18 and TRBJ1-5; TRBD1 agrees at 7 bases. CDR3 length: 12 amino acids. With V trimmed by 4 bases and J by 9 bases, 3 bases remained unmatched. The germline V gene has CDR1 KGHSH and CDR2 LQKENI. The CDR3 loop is CASSRRQGPQHF. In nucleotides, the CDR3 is TGTGCCAGCTCACGCCGACAGGGGCCCCAGCATTTT.

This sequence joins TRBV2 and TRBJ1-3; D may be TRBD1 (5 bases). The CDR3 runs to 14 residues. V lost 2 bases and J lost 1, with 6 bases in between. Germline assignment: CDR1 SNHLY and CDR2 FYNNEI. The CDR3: CASSETGSGNTIYF. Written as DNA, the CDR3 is TGTGCCAGCAGTGAAACAGGATCTGGAAACACCATATATTTT.

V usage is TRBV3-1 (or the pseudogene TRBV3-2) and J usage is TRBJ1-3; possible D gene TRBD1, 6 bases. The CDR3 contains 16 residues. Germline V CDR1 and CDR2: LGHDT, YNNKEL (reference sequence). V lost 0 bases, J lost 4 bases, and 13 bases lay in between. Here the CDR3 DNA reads TGTGCCAGCAGCCAAGATGCGGGGGCGGGAGGAAACACCATATATTTT. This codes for CASSQDAGAGGNTIYF.

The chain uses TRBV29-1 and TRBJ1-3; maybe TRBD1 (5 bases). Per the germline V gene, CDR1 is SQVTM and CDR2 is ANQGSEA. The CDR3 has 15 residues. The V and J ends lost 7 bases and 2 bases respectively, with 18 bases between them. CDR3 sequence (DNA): TGCAGCGCCCACGCAGGACAAACAGCTGGAAACACCATATATTTT. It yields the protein CSAHAGQTAGNTIYF.

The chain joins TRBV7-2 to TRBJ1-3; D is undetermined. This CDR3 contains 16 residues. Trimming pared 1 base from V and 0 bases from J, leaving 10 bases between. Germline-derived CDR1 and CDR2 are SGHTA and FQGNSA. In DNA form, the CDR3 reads TGTGCCAGCAGCTTAGGTGCTAGCAGCTCTGGAAACACCATATATTTT. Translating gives CASSLGASSSGNTIYF.